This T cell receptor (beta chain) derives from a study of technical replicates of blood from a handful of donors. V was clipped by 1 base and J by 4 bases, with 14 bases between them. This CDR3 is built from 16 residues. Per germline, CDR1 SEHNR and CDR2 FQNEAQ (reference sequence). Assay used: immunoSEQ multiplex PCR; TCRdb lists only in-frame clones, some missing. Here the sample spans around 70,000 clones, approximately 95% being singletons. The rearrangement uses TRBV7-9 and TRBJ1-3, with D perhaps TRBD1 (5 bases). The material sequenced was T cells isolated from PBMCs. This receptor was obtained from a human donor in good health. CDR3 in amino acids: CASSLGRQGTGNTIYF. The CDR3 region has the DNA TGTGCCAGCAGCTTAGGTCGGCAGGGTACCGGAAACACCATATATTTT.